This TCR beta chain came from a study of shared clonotypes between healthy human individuals. Study outcomes and limitations: Represented diversity (both genetic and exposure-history) was limited by the small number of donors.

Germline lookup yields CDR1 KGHSH and CDR2 LQKENI. Deletions cut 3 bases from V and 2 bases from J, with 13 bases between. This CDR3 has 16 residues. As regards this clone: Its antigen is not identified.

The assay was immunoSEQ multiplex PCR, and TCRdb's table has in-frame clones only and misses some. The sample shows roughly 2,300,000 clones, around 92% of them seen only once. The chain couples TRBV18 to TRBJ2-2; D unresolved. This sequence was found in a man between 18 and 29 years old in good health. Some clones in this sample may be carry-over from other donors' samples. The sample consisted of naive CD4+ T cells from PBMCs. Regarding subset: CD45RA+ positively selected. The CDR3, as DNA: TGTGCCAGCTCACCGGCCTTCATATCCAACACCGGGGAGCTGTTTTTT. This sequence encodes CASSPAFISNTGELFF.